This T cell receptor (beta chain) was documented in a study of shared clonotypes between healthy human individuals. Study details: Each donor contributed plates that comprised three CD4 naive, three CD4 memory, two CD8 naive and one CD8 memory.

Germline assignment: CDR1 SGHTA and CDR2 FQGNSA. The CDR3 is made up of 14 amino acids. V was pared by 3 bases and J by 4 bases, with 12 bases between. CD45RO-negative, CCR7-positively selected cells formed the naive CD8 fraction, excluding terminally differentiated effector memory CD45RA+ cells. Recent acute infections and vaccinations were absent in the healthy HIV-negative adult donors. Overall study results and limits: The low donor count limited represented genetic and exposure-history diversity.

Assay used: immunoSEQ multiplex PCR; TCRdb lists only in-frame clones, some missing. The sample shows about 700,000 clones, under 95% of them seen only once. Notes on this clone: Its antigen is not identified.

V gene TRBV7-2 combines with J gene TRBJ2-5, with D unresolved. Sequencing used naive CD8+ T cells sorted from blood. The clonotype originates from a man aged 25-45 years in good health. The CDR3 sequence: CASSFGLVGETQYF. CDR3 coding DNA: TGTGCCAGCAGCTTCGGGCTTGTCGGAGAGACCCAGTACTTC.